This TCR beta chain was captured in a study of technical replicates of blood from a handful of donors. TCRdb's table, derived via immunoSEQ multiplex PCR, lists solely in-frame clones and lacks some. The data hold nearly 90,000 clones, with 85% to 95% observed a single time. The CDR3 is 17 amino acids. Between the trimmed V and J ends, which lost 2 bases and 0 bases, there was a span of 16 bases. CDR1 and CDR2 (germline): LNHDA, SQIVND (reference sequence). The sequence was obtained from a human donor in good health. Sequencing was carried out using T cells isolated from PBMCs. J is TRBJ1-1 and V is TRBV19; tentatively, D is TRBD1 (5 bases). Here the CDR3 DNA reads TGTGCCAGTAGTATAATCCTCCCCACAGGCGTGAACACTGAAGCTTTCTTT. Its translation is CASSIILPTGVNTEAFF. Full variable domain (outside the CDR3, taken from reference TRBV19 and TRBJ1-1): DGGITQSPKYLFRKEGQNVTLSCEQNLNHDAMYWYRQDPGQGLRLIYYSQIVNDFQKGDIAEGYSVSREKKESFPLTVTSAQKNPTAFYLCASSIILPTGVNTEAFFGQGTRLTVV.